This TCR beta chain was retrieved from a study of CD8 T cells in Susac syndrome. Reverse transcription used about 0.45 to 1 ug RNA and random hexamers. TCRdb re-derived calls from the immunoSEQ multiplex PCR reads in MiXCR, one entry per CDR3 protein. The data hold about 210,000 distinct CDR3 sequences, with roughly 93% observed a single time. The V end was cut by 0 bases, the J end by 1 base, with 5 bases between. Germline V gene data show CDR1 as LNHDA and CDR2 as SQIVND (reference sequence). The CDR3 covers 14 residues. This chain connects TRBV19 to TRBJ2-3, with D possibly being TRBD2 (5 bases). The receptor's source is a human donor with Susac syndrome. Sequenced: CD4+ T cells from PBMCs. The CDR3 DNA is TGTGCCAGTAGTATAGATAGCGGCACAGATACGCAGTATTTT. This codes for CASSIDSGTDTQYF.